Following are 28 T cell receptor beta chains from one sample sequenced in a study of blood T cell repertoires in COVID-19. Assay: immunoSEQ multiplex PCR; the TCRdb copy retains only in-frame clones and omits some. The sample shows some 100,000 clones, roughly 89% of them seen only once. Sequenced material: peripheral blood. These receptors came from a man between 65 and 85 years old with acute or convalescent COVID-19.

The chain carries TRBV25-1 and TRBJ2-3; 12 nucleotides match TRBD2. The J segment lost 4 bases and the V segment lost 6 bases, leaving 11 bases of the junction unmatched. CDR3 length: 17 amino acids. The germline V gene has CDR1 MGHDK and CDR2 SYGVNS. DNA of the CDR3: TGTGCCAGCAGGACGGCGACTAGCGGGAGAGGGTCAGATACGCAGTATTTT. Encoded protein: CASRTATSGRGSDTQYF.

The chain links TRBV18 to TRBJ1-5; no reliable D call. The CDR3 is made up of 14 amino acids. Germline CDR1 and CDR2: KGHSH and LQKENI. V was shortened by 3 bases and J by 5 bases, with 11 bases between the two germline ends. The chain's CDR3 is CASSPIGGDQPQHF. CDR3 bases: TGTGCCAGCTCACCGATAGGAGGTGATCAGCCCCAGCATTTT.

This chain joins TRBV11-3 and TRBJ2-1; D is unresolved. V lost 1 base and J 9 bases, leaving 13 bases between the germline ends. Germline loops: CDR1 SGHNT, CDR2 YENEEA. CDR3 length: 14 amino acids. The CDR3 sequence is CASSLGYGFREQFF. As DNA, the CDR3 is TGTGCCAGCAGCTTAGGTTACGGTTTCCGTGAGCAGTTCTTC.

This chain uses TRBV24-1 with TRBJ2-1, with D perhaps TRBD1 (5 bases). This CDR3 contains 15 residues. Trimming took 4 bases from V and 6 from J, leaving 15 bases between them. The germline V gene has CDR1 KGHDR and CDR2 SFDVKD. CDR3 nucleotides: TGTGCCACCAGTGACCCGACAGCGTCACCCAATGAGCAGTTCTTC. It yields the protein CATSDPTASPNEQFF.

This chain connects TRBV14 to TRBJ1-2; a possible D gene is TRBD1 (6 bases). Trimming took 8 bases from V and 0 from J, leaving 10 bases between them. The CDR3 is 13 residues long. Germline-derived CDR1 and CDR2 are SGHDN and FVKESK. As DNA, the CDR3 is TGTGCCAGCTCTACAGGGACTAACTATGGCTACACCTTC. This gives the protein CASSTGTNYGYTF.

The gene calls are TRBV19 and TRBJ1-2; 7 bases match TRBD1. The germline V gene has CDR1 LNHDA and CDR2 SQIVND (reference sequence). V was pared by 10 bases and J by 8 bases, with 16 bases of the junction left unmatched. The CDR3 consists of 14 residues. The CDR3 DNA is TGTGCCACGTCAATTGACAGGGCTGGGAGAGGCTACACCTTC. Translation gives CATSIDRAGRGYTF.

The chain employs TRBV18 and TRBJ1-1, with 11 bases lining up with TRBD1. V lost 3 bases, J lost 10 bases, and 10 bases stayed unmatched. Germline lookup yields CDR1 KGHSH and CDR2 LQKENI. This CDR3 contains 15 residues. The CDR3 DNA sequence: TGTGCCAGCTCACCGACTTTAGGACAGGGGGCTGGAGCTTTCTTT. Translating it yields CASSPTLGQGAGAFF.

CDR3 sequence (DNA): TGTGCCAGCAGCTTCTTCCGACAGGGGACGGGCGGGGAGCTGTTTTTT. This translates into CASSFFRQGTGGELFF. The V gene is TRBV7-8, the J gene TRBJ2-2; 8 bases line up with TRBD1. The germline gives CDR1 SGHVS, CDR2 FQNEAQ. CDR3 length: 16 residues. J was trimmed by 7 bases and V by 3 bases; bases with no gene match: 10.

This chain uses TRBV7-2 with TRBJ2-3, with 11 nucleotides matching TRBD1. The CDR3 has 13 residues. Trimming removed 8 bases from V and 6 bases from J; junction bases left unmatched: 4. Germline-derived CDR1 and CDR2 are SGHTA and FQGNSA. CDR3 bases: TGTGCCAGCCGGACAGGGGGCGCGGATACGCAGTATTTT. It translates to CASRTGGADTQYF.

V is TRBV5-1 and J is TRBJ2-3, with TRBD2 matching over 7 bases. Trimming took 4 bases from V and 1 from J; bases not matched to a gene: 9. The germline V gene encodes CDR1 SGHRS and CDR2 YFSETQ. This CDR3 is 16 amino acids long. CDR3 in DNA: TGCGCCAGCAGCCCGGGCGTGGGGGGGGGCACAGATACGCAGTATTTT. Translated: CASSPGVGGGTDTQYF.

V usage is TRBV6-5 and J usage is TRBJ2-7; 8 nucleotides agree with TRBD1. Germline V gives CDR1 MNHEY, CDR2 SVGAGI. Trimming took 2 bases from V and 2 from J; bases not matched to a gene: 2. This CDR3 is built from 14 residues. The CDR3 loop is CASSYQQGAYEQYF. Here the CDR3 DNA reads TGTGCCAGCAGTTACCAACAGGGGGCCTACGAGCAGTACTTC.

This clone was counted a single time. V and J are TRBV19 and TRBJ1-2, with 7 bases fitting TRBD1. The germline V gene has CDR1 LNHDA and CDR2 SQIVND (reference sequence). The trim removed 8 bases at V and 4 bases at J, leaving 7 bases unmatched. The CDR3 is 13 amino acids. In DNA form, the CDR3 reads TGTGCCAGTGCTATACAGGGGTTCTATGGCTACACCTTC. Protein sequence: CASAIQGFYGYTF.

The V gene is TRBV6-1, the J gene TRBJ1-5; unclear D gene. V lost 3 bases to trimming and J lost 6 bases, with 18 bases between them. There are 16 residues in the CDR3. The germline CDR1 and CDR2 sequences are MNHNS and SASEGT. CDR3 sequence: CASSDQGFGGSQPQHF. The CDR3 region has the DNA TGTGCCAGCAGTGATCAAGGGTTTGGAGGGAGTCAGCCCCAGCATTTT.

The rearrangement uses TRBV12-2 and TRBJ2-6; the table assigns TRBD1, which was not confirmed against the DNA. TRBV12-2 is designated a pseudogene. This CDR3 is built from 18 residues. The CDR3 DNA follows: TGTGCAAGTCGCTTCGACGATGGACAGATCTCTGGGGCCAACGTCCTGACTTTC. This sequence encodes CASRFDDGQISGANVLTF.

This chain joins TRBV6-6 and TRBJ1-1; D uncertain. CDR3 size: 14 residues. V shed 3 bases and J shed 1 base, with 9 bases lying between them. CDR1 and CDR2 (germline): MNHNY, SVGAGI (reference sequence). The CDR3 sequence is CASSYSEGNTEAFF. The CDR3 DNA sequence: TGTGCCAGCAGTTATTCAGAGGGGAACACTGAAGCTTTCTTT.

The CDR3 sequence: CASSIGERVGEQFF. The CDR3 DNA reads TGTGCCAGTAGTATAGGTGAGCGGGTAGGTGAGCAGTTCTTC. The chain is built from TRBV19 and TRBJ2-1, with D possibly being TRBD2 (6 bases). Germline loops: CDR1 LNHDA, CDR2 SQIVND (reference sequence). This CDR3 spans 14 amino acids. The V gene lost 1 base and the J gene lost 9 bases, with 13 bases spanning the gap.

This chain uses TRBV14 with TRBJ2-3; 7 bases line up with TRBD2. The CDR3 runs to 18 residues. Germline V gene sequence: CDR1 SGHDN, CDR2 FVKESK. With 0 bases clipped from V and 0 bases from J, the junction kept 9 bases outside the gene matches. DNA for the CDR3: TGTGCCAGCAGCCAAGACCCCACTAGCGTCCCTAGCACAGATACGCAGTATTTT. Translation: CASSQDPTSVPSTDTQYF.

This clone was counted only a few times. The chain has TRBV11-3 and TRBJ1-1, with a tentative D call TRBD1 (5 bases). CDR3 size: 17 residues. Germline assignment: CDR1 SGHNT and CDR2 YENEEA. The germline V and J ends were trimmed by 0 bases and 0 bases, with 14 bases remaining between them. CDR3 coding DNA: TGTGCCAGCAGCTTAGATCGCCAGGGTTGGATGAACACTGAAGCTTTCTTT. As protein: CASSLDRQGWMNTEAFF.

By its share, this clone is medium-sized. This chain connects TRBV28 to TRBJ1-1; 8 positions match TRBD1. The CDR3 runs 17 residues. Per the germline V gene, CDR1 is MDHEN and CDR2 is SYDVKM. V was pared by 3 bases and J by 3 bases, with 12 bases of the junction left unmatched. CDR3 sequence: CASSFPTWQGADTEAFF. In nucleotides, the CDR3 is TGTGCCAGCAGTTTCCCAACGTGGCAGGGGGCGGACACTGAAGCTTTCTTT.

The chain employs TRBV4-1 and TRBJ1-2; 7 bases map to TRBD1. The CDR3 loop spans 15 amino acids. Trimming at V came to 0 bases and at J to 6 bases, leaving 7 bases not matched to a gene. Germline V gives CDR1 MGHRA, CDR2 YSYEKL. Here the CDR3 reads CASSQDHRGRDGYTF. The CDR3 DNA is TGCGCCAGCAGCCAAGACCACAGGGGACGGGATGGCTACACCTTC.

This chain connects TRBV11-2 to TRBJ2-5, with 10 positions matching TRBD1. Germline loops: CDR1 SGHAT, CDR2 FQNNGV. J gave up 4 bases and V 5 bases, and 7 bases lay outside the gene matches. The CDR3 loop spans 15 amino acids. In DNA form, the CDR3 reads TGTGCCAGCAGCCCACGACAGGGGGCGAGAGAGACCCAGTACTTC. Residues: CASSPRQGARETQYF.

J is TRBJ2-3 and V is TRBV3-1 (or the pseudogene TRBV3-2); TRBD2 aligns across 7 bases. V gave up 1 base and J gave up 0 bases; unmatched junction bases: 10. Germline V CDR1 and CDR2: LGHDT, YNNKEL (reference sequence). The CDR3 consists of 18 residues. The CDR3 sequence is CASSQGRPSGTSTDTQYF. CDR3 sequence (DNA): TGTGCCAGCAGCCAAGGGAGGCCTAGCGGAACTAGCACAGATACGCAGTATTTT.

The chain employs TRBV28 and TRBJ1-4; TRBD1 matches 11 bases. The CDR3 spans 17 residues. Per germline, CDR1 MDHEN and CDR2 SYDVKM. J was trimmed by 4 bases and V by 4 bases; bases with no gene match: 8. The CDR3 spells CASSSYWDRGFNEKLFF. CDR3 sequence (DNA): TGTGCCAGCAGTTCCTACTGGGACAGGGGGTTTAATGAAAAACTGTTTTTT.

The chain is built from TRBV11-2 and TRBJ2-3; 7 positions match TRBD2. Losses at the gene ends were 1 base for V and 8 bases for J; bases not matched to a gene: 9. CDR3 length equals 15 residues. Germline V gene data show CDR1 as SGHAT and CDR2 as FQNNGV. CDR3 sequence reads: CASSLGTGLVGTQYF. The CDR3 nucleotides are TGTGCCAGCAGCTTAGGAACTGGACTAGTAGGTACGCAGTATTTT.

This clone came up once. The chain recombines TRBV11-2 with TRBJ2-3; D is unclear. Per the germline V gene, CDR1 is SGHAT and CDR2 is FQNNGV. The ends were cut back, 0 bases at V and 6 bases at J, with 16 bases in the middle. The CDR3 is 16 residues long. The CDR3 DNA follows: TGTGCCAGCAGCTTAGAATATAGCCCTCTGCCCGATACGCAGTATTTT. Amino acid sequence: CASSLEYSPLPDTQYF.

The gene calls are TRBV15 and TRBJ1-6, with 10 bases fitting TRBD1. The length of the CDR3 is 18 residues. Germline lookup yields CDR1 LNHNV and CDR2 YYDKDF (reference sequence). The V segment lost 5 bases and the J segment 5 bases; nucleotides outside the gene matches: 12. The CDR3 region is CATSPRTGGRLNNSPLHF. Here the CDR3 DNA reads TGTGCCACCAGCCCTCGGACAGGGGGGAGGTTGAATAATTCACCCCTCCACTTT.

The V and J genes are TRBV5-1 and TRBJ2-3; 9 nucleotides line up with TRBD2. V was pared by 2 bases and J by 2 bases, with 3 bases of the junction left unmatched. The CDR3 loop spans 15 amino acids. Germline V gene lookup returns CDR1 SGHRS and CDR2 YFSETQ. CDR3 sequence: CASSFPSGATDTQYF. The CDR3 DNA sequence: TGCGCCAGCAGCTTTCCTAGCGGGGCCACAGATACGCAGTATTTT.

This chain uses TRBV7-2 with TRBJ2-2, with 7 bases aligning to TRBD2. Unmatched junction bases numbered 5, after V lost 5 bases and J lost 2 bases. This CDR3 is built from 15 residues. Germline-derived CDR1 and CDR2 are SGHTA and FQGNSA. CDR3 nucleotide sequence: TGTGCCAGCAGCGGGGCGGGACTAAACACCGGGGAGCTGTTTTTT. Its protein product is CASSGAGLNTGELFF.